The 9 T cell receptor beta chains below were found in one sample sequenced in a study of blood T cell repertoires in COVID-19. Only in-frame clones appear in the TCRdb table, and some are missing; sequencing was by immunoSEQ multiplex PCR. Altogether 40,000 to 45,000 clones are present, 90% being singletons, with the ten largest covering approximately 6%. Sequenced sample: peripheral blood. The receptors derive from a human donor in a cohort sampled during active COVID-19.

The chain employs TRBV2 and TRBJ2-1; the D is unclear. Germline V gene sequence: CDR1 SNHLY, CDR2 FYNNEI. The CDR3 length is 13 residues. V gave up 7 bases and J gave up 4 bases, with 11 bases separating them. The chain's CDR3 is CASNVLTYNEQFF. The CDR3 DNA is TGTGCCAGCAATGTTCTAACTTACAATGAGCAGTTCTTC.

On this clone: An end of the junction differs from the germline gene, which may be a read error. The J gene is TRBJ2-2, the V gene TRBV6-5; D uncertain. The germline CDR1 and CDR2 sequences are MNHEY and SVGAGI. The CDR3 length is 16 residues. CDR3 sequence: CACSYSTYQNTGELFF. CDR3 nucleotide sequence: TGTGCCTGCAGTTACTCGACTTACCAGAACACCGGGGAGCTGTTTTTT.

This clone has only one observation. V is TRBV6-5 and J is TRBJ1-2; TRBD1 is a possible D gene (6 bases). The CDR3 is 13 amino acids. Germline values: CDR1 MNHEY, CDR2 SVGAGI. V lost 5 bases and J 0 bases, leaving 7 bases between the germline ends. The CDR3, as DNA: TGTGCCAGCAGTACAGGGCCTAACTATGGCTACACCTTC. Translated, it gives CASSTGPNYGYTF.

The chain recombines TRBV28 with TRBJ1-2; D is possibly TRBD1 (6 bases). Trimming pared 10 bases from V and 4 bases from J, leaving 19 bases between. The V gene's germline CDR1 is MDHEN and CDR2 SYDVKM. This CDR3 has 14 residues. As DNA, the CDR3 is TGTGCCACCCAAAGACAGGCAGGGAGCTATGGCTACACCTTC. Its translation: CATQRQAGSYGYTF.

This clone was counted once. CDR3 loop: CASSLVGDRGNYEQYF. The CDR3 DNA reads as TGTGCCAGCAGCTTAGTTGGAGACAGGGGGAACTACGAGCAGTACTTC. The V gene is TRBV7-6, the J gene TRBJ2-7; 9 bases align to TRBD1. CDR1 is SGHVS, CDR2 FNYEAQ, per germline. CDR3 length equals 16 residues. J gave up 3 bases and V 1 base, and 7 bases lay outside the gene matches.

DNA for the CDR3: TGTGCCAGCAGTGAAGCGTTCAGTACCCAAGAGACCCAGTACTTC. It codes for CASSEAFSTQETQYF. The rearrangement links TRBV6-1 to TRBJ2-5; D is uncertain. The germline gives CDR1 MNHNS, CDR2 SASEGT. Deletions cut 0 bases from V and 1 base from J, with 9 bases between. This CDR3 spans 15 amino acids.

The chain employs TRBV27 and TRBJ2-1; the match to TRBD2 covers 13 bases. CDR1 is MNHEY and CDR2 is SMNVEV in the germline V gene (reference sequence). The CDR3 runs 14 residues. V lost 11 bases and J lost 8; bases outside the gene matches: 9. As DNA, the CDR3 is TGTGCCCGCCCCGGGACTAGCGGGACCCATGAGCAGTTCTTC. It specifies CARPGTSGTHEQFF.

The chain recombines TRBV7-2 with TRBJ1-1; D remains ambiguous. Germline CDR1 and CDR2: SGHTA and FQGNSA. The CDR3 consists of 18 residues. V was clipped by 5 bases and J by 6 bases, with 28 bases between them. The CDR3 DNA follows: TGTGCCAGCAGCACCCATCTTAGCTCTAATGGACTCCCCTCTGAAGCTTTCTTT. This translates into CASSTHLSSNGLPSEAFF.

The chain is built from TRBV15 and TRBJ1-2; 7 nucleotides match TRBD1. The germline V gene has CDR1 LNHNV and CDR2 YYDKDF (reference sequence). The CDR3 loop spans 15 amino acids. V trimming: 3 bases; J trimming: 5 bases; junction bases outside the gene matches: 9. CDR3 loop: CATSSREDRRYGYTF. As DNA, the CDR3 is TGTGCCACCAGCAGCCGAGAGGACAGGAGGTATGGCTACACCTTC.